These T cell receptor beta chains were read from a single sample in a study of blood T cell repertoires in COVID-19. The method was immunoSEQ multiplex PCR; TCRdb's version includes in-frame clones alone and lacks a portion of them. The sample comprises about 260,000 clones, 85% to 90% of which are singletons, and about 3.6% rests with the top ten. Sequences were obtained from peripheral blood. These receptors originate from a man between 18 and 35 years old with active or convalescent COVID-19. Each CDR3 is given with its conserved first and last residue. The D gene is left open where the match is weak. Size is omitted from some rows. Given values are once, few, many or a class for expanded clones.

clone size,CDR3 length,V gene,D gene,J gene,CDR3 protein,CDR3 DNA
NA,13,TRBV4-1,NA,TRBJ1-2,CASSQDRGYGYTF,TGCGCCAGCAGCCAAGATCGGGGCTATGGCTACACCTTC
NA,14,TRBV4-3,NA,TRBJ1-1,CASSQGREPGEAFF,TGCGCCAGCAGCCAAGGGCGGGAGCCGGGAGAAGCTTTCTTT
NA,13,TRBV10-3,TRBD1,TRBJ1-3,CATGTGSGNTIYF,TGTGCCACCGGGACAGGGTCGGGAAACACCATATATTTT
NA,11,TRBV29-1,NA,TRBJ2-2,CSVFRTGELFF,TGCAGCGTTTTCCGGACCGGGGAGCTGTTTTTT
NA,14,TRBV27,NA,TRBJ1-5,CASSLRDKNQPQHF,TGTGCCAGCAGTTTAAGGGACAAAAATCAGCCCCAGCATTTT
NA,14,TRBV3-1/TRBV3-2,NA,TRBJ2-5,CASSQNVGPETQYF,TGTGCCAGCAGCCAAAACGTGGGGCCAGAGACCCAGTACTTC
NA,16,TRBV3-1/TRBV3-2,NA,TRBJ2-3,CASSLGKQGSTDTQYF,TGTGCCAGCAGCCTAGGAAAACAGGGAAGCACAGATACGCAGTATTTT
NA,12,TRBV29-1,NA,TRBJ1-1,CSVRAGNTEAFF,TGCAGCGTTAGGGCGGGGAACACTGAAGCTTTCTTT
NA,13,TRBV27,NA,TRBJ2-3,CATSAPGTDTQYF,TGTGCCACCTCCGCCCCAGGTACAGATACGCAGTATTTT
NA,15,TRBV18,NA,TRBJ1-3,CASSPSQGTGNTIYF,TGTGCCAGCTCACCATCGCAGGGAACCGGAAACACCATATATTTT
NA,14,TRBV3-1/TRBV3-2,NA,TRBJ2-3,CASSLPERGDTQYF,TGTGCCAGCAGCCTGCCGGAGAGAGGTGATACGCAGTATTTT
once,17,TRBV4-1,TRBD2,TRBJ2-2,CASSQDTSGGDTGELFF,TGCGCCAGCAGCCAAGATACTAGCGGGGGGGACACCGGGGAGCTGTTTTTT
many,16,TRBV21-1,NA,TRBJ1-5,CASSKEDRGTDQPQHF,TGTGCCAGCAGCAAAGAGGACAGGGGGACTGATCAGCCCCAGCATTTT
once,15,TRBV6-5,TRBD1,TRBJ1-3,CASSYTGVLGNTIYF,TGTGCCAGCAGTTACACAGGGGTACTTGGAAACACCATATATTTT
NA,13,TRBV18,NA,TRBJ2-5,CASSPGTKETQYF,TGTGCCAGCTCACCTGGGACAAAAGAGACCCAGTACTTC
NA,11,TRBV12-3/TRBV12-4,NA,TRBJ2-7,CASSSGGEQYF,TGTGCCAGCAGCTCCGGGGGCGAGCAGTACTTC
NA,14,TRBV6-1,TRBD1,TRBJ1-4,CASSELGQGAELFF,TGTGCCAGCAGTGAACTTGGACAGGGGGCTGAGCTGTTTTTT
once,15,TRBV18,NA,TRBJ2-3,CASSPTGISTDTQYF,TGTGCCAGCTCACCGACAGGAATAAGCACAGATACGCAGTATTTT
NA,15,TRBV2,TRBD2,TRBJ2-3,CASSWREGSTDTQYF,TGTGCCAGCAGCTGGCGGGAGGGATCGACAGATACGCAGTATTTT
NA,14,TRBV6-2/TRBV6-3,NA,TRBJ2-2,CASSYAGKAGELFF,TGTGCCAGCAGTTACGCGGGGAAGGCCGGGGAGCTGTTTTTT
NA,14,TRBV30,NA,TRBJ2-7,CAWSRPTRKHEQYF,TGTGCCTGGAGTCGACCAACTAGGAAACACGAGCAGTACTTC
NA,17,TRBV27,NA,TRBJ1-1,CASSLRPWGKGNTEAFF,TGTGCCAGCAGTTTAAGGCCTTGGGGCAAAGGCAACACTGAAGCTTTCTTT
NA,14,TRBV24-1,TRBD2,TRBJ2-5,CATSDFGGEKTQYF,TGTGCCACCAGTGATTTTGGGGGGGAGAAGACCCAGTACTTC
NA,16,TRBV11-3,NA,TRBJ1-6,CASSPGDGDLSSPLHF,TGTGCCAGCAGCCCAGGGGACGGAGATTTAAGCTCACCCCTCCACTTT
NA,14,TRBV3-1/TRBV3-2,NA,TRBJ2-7,CASSRVRGSYEQYF,TGTGCCAGCAGCCGAGTGAGGGGGAGCTACGAGCAGTACTTC
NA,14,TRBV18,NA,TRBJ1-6,CASSPGQGYSPLHF,TGTGCCAGCTCACCAGGCCAGGGCTATTCACCCCTCCACTTT
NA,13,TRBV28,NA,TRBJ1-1,CASSKGRNTEAFF,TGTGCCAGCAGTAAGGGGCGGAACACTGAAGCTTTCTTT
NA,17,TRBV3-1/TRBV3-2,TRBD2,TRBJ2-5,CASPTLHSGGIWETQYF,TGTGCCAGCCCAACACTCCATAGCGGGGGGATATGGGAGACCCAGTACTTC
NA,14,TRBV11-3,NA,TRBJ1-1,CASSLDTVWTEAFF,TGTGCCAGCAGCTTAGATACGGTATGGACTGAAGCTTTCTTT
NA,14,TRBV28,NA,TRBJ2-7,CASSHSRGANEQYF,TGTGCCAGTTCCCACAGCAGGGGTGCAAACGAGCAGTACTTC
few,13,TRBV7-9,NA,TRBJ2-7,CASQESSTYEQYF,TGTGCCAGTCAGGAAAGTAGTACGTACGAGCAGTACTTC
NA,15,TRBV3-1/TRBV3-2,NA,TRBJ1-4,CASSQATGANEKLFF,TGTGCCAGCAGCCAGGCGACAGGAGCTAATGAAAAACTGTTTTTT
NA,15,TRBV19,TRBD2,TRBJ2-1,CASSTASGSYNEQFF,TGTGCCAGTAGTACGGCTAGCGGGAGTTACAATGAGCAGTTCTTC
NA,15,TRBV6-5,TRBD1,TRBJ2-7,CASRRHRGNLYEQYF,TGTGCCAGCAGACGTCACAGGGGAAATCTATACGAGCAGTACTTC
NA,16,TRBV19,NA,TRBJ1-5,CASSRPGTNPNQPQHF,TGTGCCAGTAGCCGGCCCGGGACAAACCCCAATCAGCCCCAGCATTTT
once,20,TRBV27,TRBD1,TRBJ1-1,CASSFLGRTGKLFMNTEAFF,TGTGCCAGCAGTTTTTTGGGAAGGACAGGGAAACTATTCATGAACACTGAAGCTTTCTTT
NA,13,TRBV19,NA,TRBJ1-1,CASSTTAHTEAFF,TGTGCCAGTAGTACGACAGCTCACACTGAAGCTTTCTTT
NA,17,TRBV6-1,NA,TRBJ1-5,CASSGLGTTYSNQPQHF,TGTGCCAGCAGTGGCCTCGGGACAACCTATAGCAATCAGCCCCAGCATTTT
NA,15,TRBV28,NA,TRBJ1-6,CASSPPQGLDSPLHF,TGTGCCAGCAGTCCCCCACAGGGTTTGGATTCACCCCTCCACTTT
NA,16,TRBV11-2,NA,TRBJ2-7,CASSPLARVGSYEQYF,TGTGCCAGCAGCCCATTGGCGAGGGTGGGAAGCTACGAGCAGTACTTC
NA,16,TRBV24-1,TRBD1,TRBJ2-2,CATSRLGQGATGELFF,TGTGCCACCAGCAGATTGGGACAGGGGGCGACCGGGGAGCTGTTTTTT
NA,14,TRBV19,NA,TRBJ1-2,CASSIRTVSYGYTF,TGTGCCAGTAGTATCCGGACAGTCAGCTATGGCTACACCTTC
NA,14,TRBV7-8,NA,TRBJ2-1,CASRTGLLVNEQFF,TGTGCCAGCAGAACAGGGCTCCTCGTCAATGAGCAGTTCTTC
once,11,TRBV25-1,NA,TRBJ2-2,CASSAYGELFF,TGTGCCAGCAGTGCCTACGGGGAGCTGTTTTTT
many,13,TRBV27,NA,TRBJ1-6,CASSGLNYSPLHF,TGTGCCAGCAGTGGACTGAACTATTCACCCCTCCACTTT
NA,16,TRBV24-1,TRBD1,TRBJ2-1,CATSDTGDRGHNEQFF,TGTGCCACCAGTGATACCGGGGACAGGGGGCACAATGAGCAGTTCTTC
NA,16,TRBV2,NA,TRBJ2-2,CASTEVTGRDTGELFF,TGTGCCAGCACCGAGGTCACGGGAAGAGACACCGGGGAGCTGTTTTTT
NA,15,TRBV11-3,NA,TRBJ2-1,CASSLSGPTYNEQFF,TGTGCCAGCAGCTTAAGTGGTCCTACCTACAATGAGCAGTTCTTC